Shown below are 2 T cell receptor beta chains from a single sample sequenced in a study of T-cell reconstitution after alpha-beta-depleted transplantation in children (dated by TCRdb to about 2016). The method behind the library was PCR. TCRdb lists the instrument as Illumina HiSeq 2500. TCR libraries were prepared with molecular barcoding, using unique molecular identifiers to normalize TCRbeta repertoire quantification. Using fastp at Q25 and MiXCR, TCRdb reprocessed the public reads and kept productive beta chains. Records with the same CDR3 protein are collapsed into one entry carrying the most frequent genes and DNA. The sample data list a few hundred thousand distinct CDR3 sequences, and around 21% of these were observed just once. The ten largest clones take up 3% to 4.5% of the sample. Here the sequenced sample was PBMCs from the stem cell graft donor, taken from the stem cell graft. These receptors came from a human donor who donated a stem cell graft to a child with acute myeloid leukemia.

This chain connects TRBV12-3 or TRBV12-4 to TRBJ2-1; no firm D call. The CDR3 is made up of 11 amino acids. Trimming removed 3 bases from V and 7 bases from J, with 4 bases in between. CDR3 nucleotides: TGTGCCAGCAGTTTCCGAAATGAGCAGTTCTTC. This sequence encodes CASSFRNEQFF.

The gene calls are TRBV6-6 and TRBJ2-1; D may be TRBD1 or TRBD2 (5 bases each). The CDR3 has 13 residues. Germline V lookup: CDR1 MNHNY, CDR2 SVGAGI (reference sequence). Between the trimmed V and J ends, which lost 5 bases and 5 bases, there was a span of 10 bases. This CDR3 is CASSGDPNNEQFF. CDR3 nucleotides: TGTGCCAGCAGTGGGGACCCCAACAATGAGCAGTTCTTC.